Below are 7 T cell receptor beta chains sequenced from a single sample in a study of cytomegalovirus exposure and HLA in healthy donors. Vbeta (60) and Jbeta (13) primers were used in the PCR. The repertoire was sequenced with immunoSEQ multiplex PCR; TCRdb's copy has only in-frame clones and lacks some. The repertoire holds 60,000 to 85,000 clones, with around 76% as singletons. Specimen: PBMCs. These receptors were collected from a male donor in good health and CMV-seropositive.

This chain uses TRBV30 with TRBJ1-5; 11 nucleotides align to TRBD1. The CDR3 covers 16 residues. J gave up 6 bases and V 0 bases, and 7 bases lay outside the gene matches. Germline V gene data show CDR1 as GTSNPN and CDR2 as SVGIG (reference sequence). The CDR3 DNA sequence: TGTGCCTGGAGTGTCCCCGGGACAGGGGGACCTCAGCCCCAGCATTTT. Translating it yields CAWSVPGTGGPQPQHF.

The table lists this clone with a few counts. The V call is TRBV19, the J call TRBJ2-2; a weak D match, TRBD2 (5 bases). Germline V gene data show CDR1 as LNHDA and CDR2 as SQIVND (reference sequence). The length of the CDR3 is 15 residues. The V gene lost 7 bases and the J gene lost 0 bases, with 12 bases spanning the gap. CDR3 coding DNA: TGTGCCAGTACTGGCGGGCACGCGAACACCGGGGAGCTGTTTTTT. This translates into CASTGGHANTGELFF.

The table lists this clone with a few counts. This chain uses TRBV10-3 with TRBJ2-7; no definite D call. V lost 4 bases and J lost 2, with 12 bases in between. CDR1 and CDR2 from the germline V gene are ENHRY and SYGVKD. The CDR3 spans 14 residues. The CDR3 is CAISVEQEPYEQYF. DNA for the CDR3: TGTGCCATCAGTGTCGAGCAAGAGCCCTACGAGCAGTACTTC.

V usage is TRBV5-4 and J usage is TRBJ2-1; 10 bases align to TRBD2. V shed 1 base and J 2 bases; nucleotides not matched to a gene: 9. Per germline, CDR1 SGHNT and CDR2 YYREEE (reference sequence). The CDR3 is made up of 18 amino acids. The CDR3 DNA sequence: TGTGCCAGCAGCTTGAAAAGCGGGAGGGCCGCAACCTACAATGAGCAGTTCTTC. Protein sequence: CASSLKSGRAATYNEQFF.

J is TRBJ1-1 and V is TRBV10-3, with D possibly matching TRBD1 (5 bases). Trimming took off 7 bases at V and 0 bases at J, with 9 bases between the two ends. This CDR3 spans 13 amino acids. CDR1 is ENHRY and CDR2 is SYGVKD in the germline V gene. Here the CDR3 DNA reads TGTGCCATCAAACAGGATCTGAACACTGAAGCTTTCTTT. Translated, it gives CAIKQDLNTEAFF.

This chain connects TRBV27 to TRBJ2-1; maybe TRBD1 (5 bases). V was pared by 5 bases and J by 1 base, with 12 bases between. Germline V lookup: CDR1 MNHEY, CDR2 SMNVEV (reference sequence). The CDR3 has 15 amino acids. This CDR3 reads CASSLVRASYNEQFF. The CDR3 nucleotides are TGTGCCAGCAGTCTCGTCAGGGCGTCCTACAATGAGCAGTTCTTC.

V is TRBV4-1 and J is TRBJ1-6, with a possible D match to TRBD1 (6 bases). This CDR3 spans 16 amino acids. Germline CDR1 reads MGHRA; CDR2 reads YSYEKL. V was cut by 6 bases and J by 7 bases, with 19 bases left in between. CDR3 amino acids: CASRDSGAQGNSPLHF. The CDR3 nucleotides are TGCGCCAGCAGAGATTCCGGGGCCCAGGGGAATTCACCCCTCCACTTT.